This T cell receptor (beta chain) was documented in a study of cytomegalovirus exposure and HLA in healthy donors. Trimming stripped 4 bases from V and 7 bases from J, with 11 bases between. The CDR3 runs to 13 residues. In germline, CDR1 is MNHEY, CDR2 SMNVEV (reference sequence). Study observations and caveats: It emerged from a later analysis that several of the most significant clusters appeared to be linked to common viral pathogens.

As for this clone: No antigen is known for it.

PCR involved 60 Vbeta and 13 Jbeta primers. Libraries were prepared by immunoSEQ multiplex PCR; TCRdb keeps only in-frame clonotypes and omits some of them. This table holds 150,000 to 200,000 clones, around 79% found once. This sequence joins TRBV27 and TRBJ1-5; possible D gene TRBD1, 5 bases. This TCR came from a woman aged 45-65 years in good health and CMV-seronegative. Sequencing was performed on PBMCs. CDR3 residues: CASSSQGRQPQHF. The CDR3 bases are TGTGCCAGCAGTTCCCAGGGTCGGCAGCCCCAGCATTTT.